The 3 T cell receptor beta chains presented below share a single source sample, sequenced in a study of blood T cell repertoires in COVID-19. The method was immunoSEQ multiplex PCR; TCRdb's version includes in-frame clones alone and lacks a portion of them. The sample yields about 120,000 clones, 70% to 90% seen once. Sequencing was done on a sample of peripheral blood. The receptors stem from a young man with acute or convalescent COVID-19.

CDR3 protein: CASSLTGYTEAFF. CDR3 bases: TGTGCCAGTAGCCTGACTGGGTACACTGAAGCTTTCTTT. The rearrangement links TRBV19 to TRBJ1-1; D remains unclear. The CDR3 totals 13 residues. The germline gives CDR1 LNHDA, CDR2 SQIVND (reference sequence). V lost 6 bases and J 3 bases, leaving 11 bases between the germline ends.

This chain joins TRBV7-9 and TRBJ1-1, with 7 bases lining up with TRBD1. This CDR3 has 17 amino acids. Trimming took 7 bases from V and 0 from J; bases not matched to a gene: 14. Germline CDR1 and CDR2: SEHNR and FQNEAQ (reference sequence). The CDR3 DNA reads as TGTGCCAGCAACTCCGGTCCCGGGACAGTTATGAACACTGAAGCTTTCTTT. Protein product: CASNSGPGTVMNTEAFF.

The J gene is TRBJ2-7, the V gene TRBV4-1, with TRBD2 matching 9 bases. The J segment lost 5 bases and the V segment lost 4 bases, leaving 3 bases of the junction unmatched. CDR3 size: 13 residues. In germline, CDR1 is MGHRA, CDR2 YSYEKL. CDR3 residues: CASSPGLAHEQYF. The CDR3 DNA reads TGCGCCAGCAGCCCGGGACTAGCTCACGAGCAGTACTTC.